The T cell receptor beta chain under discussion was sequenced for a study of human T cells and chemical hapten exposure. The wider study: Diphenylcyclopropenone was applied weekly to patients' scalps across the roughly 25-week study. Study outcomes and limitations: Since the donors had alopecia, their immune response may not be the same as that of healthy people. Versus controls, expanded TCRs had significantly more large CDR3 similarity clusters.

Concerning this clonotype: Its antigen is still unknown.

One entry per CDR3 protein results from TCRdb running MiXCR on the RACE reads. This table has 80,000 to 100,000 distinct CDR3 sequences, around 11% appearing once. Sample time point: patch test 1, 2 weeks after DPC sensitization. Indicated treatment: therapeutic diphenylcyclopropenone sensitization with weekly scalp DPC. The receptor comes from a woman in her forties with alopecia areata. Some clones in this sample may be carry-over from other donors' samples. Sequenced here: whole blood, sampled in connection with sensitization to the hapten diphenylcyclopropenone (DPC).

DNA for the CDR3: TGTGCCGGAGCCTCTTTGGACAGGGTCGTCTATGGCTACACCTTC. Translating gives CAGASLDRVVYGYTF. The chain has TRBV6-6 and TRBJ1-2; TRBD1 matches at 8 bases. Germline lookup yields CDR1 MNHNY and CDR2 SVGAGI (reference sequence). V was clipped by 11 bases and J by 4 bases; unmatched bases: 15. The CDR3 consists of 15 residues.